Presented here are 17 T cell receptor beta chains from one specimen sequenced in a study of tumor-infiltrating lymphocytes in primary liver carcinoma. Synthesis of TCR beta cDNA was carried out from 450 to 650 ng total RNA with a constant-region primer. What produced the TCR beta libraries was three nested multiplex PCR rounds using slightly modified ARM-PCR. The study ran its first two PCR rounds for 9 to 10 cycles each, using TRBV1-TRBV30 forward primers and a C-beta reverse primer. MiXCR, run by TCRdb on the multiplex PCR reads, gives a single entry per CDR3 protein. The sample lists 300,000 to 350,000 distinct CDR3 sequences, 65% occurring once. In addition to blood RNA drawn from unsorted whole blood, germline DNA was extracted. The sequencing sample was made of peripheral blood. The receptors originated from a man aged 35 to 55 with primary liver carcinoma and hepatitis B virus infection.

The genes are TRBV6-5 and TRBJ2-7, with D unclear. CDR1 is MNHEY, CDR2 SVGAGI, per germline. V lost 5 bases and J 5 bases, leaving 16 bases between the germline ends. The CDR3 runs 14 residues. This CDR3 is CASSLVWDSHEQYF. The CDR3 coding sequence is TGTGCCAGCAGTCTCGTTTGGGATTCCCACGAGCAGTACTTC.

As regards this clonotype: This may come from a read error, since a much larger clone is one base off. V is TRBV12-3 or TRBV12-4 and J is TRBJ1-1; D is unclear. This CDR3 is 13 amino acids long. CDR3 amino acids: CASSSFGNTETFF. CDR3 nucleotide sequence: TGTGCCAGCAGTTCCTTCGGGAACACTGAAACTTTCTTT.

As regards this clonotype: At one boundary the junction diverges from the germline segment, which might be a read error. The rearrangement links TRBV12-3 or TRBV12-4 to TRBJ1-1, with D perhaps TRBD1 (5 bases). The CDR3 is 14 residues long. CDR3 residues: CASSAGPGNTEAFF. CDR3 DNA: TGTGCCAGCAGTGCCGGGCCAGGGAACACCGAAGCTTTCTTT.

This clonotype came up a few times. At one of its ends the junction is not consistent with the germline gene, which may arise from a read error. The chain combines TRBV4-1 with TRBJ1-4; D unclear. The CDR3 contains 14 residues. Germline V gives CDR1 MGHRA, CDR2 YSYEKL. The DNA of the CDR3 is TGCGTCAGCAGCCAACTCGGCCTCGAGGGAAAACTGTTTTTT. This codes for CVSSQLGLEGKLFF.

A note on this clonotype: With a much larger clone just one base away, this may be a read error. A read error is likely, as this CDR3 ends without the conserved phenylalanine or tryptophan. This CDR3 reads CASSLVGRAENEQFL. Here the CDR3 DNA reads TGTGCCAGCAGTTTAGTCGGGAGGGCAGAGAATGAGCAGTTCCTC. The chain is built from TRBV12-3 or TRBV12-4 and TRBJ2-1, with TRBD2 matching over 8 bases. The J segment lost 7 bases and the V segment lost 1 base, leaving 6 bases of the junction unmatched. CDR3 length: 15 residues.

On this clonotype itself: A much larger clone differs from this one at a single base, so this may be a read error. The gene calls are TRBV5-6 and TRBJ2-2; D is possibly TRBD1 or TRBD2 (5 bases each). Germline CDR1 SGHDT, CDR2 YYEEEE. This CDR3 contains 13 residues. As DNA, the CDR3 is TGTGCCAGCATTTCATCAGGGACCGGGGAGCTGTGTTTT. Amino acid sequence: CASISSGTGELCF.

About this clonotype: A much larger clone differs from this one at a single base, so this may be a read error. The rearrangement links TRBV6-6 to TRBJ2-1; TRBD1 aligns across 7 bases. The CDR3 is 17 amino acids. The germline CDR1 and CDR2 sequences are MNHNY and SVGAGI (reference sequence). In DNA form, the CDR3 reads TGTTCCAGCAGTAAGCCATCTGGGACAGCAAAATACAATGAGCAGTTCTTC. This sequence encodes CSSSKPSGTAKYNEQFF.

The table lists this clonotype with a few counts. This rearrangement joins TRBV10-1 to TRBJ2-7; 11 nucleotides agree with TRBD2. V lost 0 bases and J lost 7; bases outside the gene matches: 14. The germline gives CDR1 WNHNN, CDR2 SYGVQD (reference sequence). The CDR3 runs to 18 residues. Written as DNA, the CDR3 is TGCGCCAGCAGTGAGTCCACTAGCGGGAGTTTGGGGTGGAATGAGCAGTACTTC. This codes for CASSESTSGSLGWNEQYF.

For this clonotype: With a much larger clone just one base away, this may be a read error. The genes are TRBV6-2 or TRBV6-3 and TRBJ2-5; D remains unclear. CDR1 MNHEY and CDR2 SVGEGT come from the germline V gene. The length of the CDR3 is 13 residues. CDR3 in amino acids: CASRWNNQEIQYF. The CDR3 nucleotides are TGTGCCAGCCGTTGGAACAACCAAGAGATCCAGTACTTC.

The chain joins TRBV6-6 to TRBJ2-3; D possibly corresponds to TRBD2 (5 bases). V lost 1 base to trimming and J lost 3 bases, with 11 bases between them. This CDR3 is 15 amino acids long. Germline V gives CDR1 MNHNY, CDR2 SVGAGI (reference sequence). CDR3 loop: CASSYLGLETDTQYF. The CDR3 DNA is TGTGCCAGCAGTTACTTAGGACTTGAAACAGATACGCAGTATTTT.

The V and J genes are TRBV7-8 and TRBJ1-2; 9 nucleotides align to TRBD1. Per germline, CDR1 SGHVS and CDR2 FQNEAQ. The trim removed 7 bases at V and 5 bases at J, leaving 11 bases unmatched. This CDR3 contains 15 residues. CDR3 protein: CASTPRTGGVYGYTF. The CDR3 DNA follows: TGTGCCAGCACCCCAAGAACAGGGGGCGTTTATGGCTACACCTTC.

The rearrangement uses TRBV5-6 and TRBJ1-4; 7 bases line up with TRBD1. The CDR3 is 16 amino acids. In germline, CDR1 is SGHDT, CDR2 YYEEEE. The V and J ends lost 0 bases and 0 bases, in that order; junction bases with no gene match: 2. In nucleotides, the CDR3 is TGTGCCAGCAGCTTGGACGGGACAGCAACTAATGAAAAACTGTTTTTT. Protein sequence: CASSLDGTATNEKLFF.

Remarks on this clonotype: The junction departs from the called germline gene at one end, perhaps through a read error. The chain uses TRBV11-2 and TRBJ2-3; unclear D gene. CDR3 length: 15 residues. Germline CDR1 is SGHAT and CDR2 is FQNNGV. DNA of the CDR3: TGTGCCAGCAGCCTCAACGTCCAGAGCACTGATACGCAGTATTTT. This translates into CASSLNVQSTDTQYF.

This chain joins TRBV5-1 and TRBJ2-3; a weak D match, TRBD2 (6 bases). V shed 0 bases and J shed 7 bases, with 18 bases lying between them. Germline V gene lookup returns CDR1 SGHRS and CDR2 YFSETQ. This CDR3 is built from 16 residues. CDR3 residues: CASSLGDGLPGNTQYF. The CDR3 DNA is TGCGCCAGCAGCTTGGGAGACGGACTACCTGGCAATACGCAGTATTTT.

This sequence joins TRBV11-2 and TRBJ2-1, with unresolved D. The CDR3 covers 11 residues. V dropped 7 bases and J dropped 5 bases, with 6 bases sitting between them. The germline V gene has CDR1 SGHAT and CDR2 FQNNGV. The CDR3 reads CASNENNEQFF. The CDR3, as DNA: TGTGCCAGCAACGAGAACAATGAGCAGTTCTTC.

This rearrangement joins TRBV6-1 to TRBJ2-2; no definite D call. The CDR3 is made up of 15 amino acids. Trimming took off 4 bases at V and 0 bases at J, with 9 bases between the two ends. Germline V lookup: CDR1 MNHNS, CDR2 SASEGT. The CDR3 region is CASSGTDPNTGELFF. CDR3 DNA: TGTGCCAGCAGTGGTACGGACCCGAACACCGGGGAGCTGTTTTTT.

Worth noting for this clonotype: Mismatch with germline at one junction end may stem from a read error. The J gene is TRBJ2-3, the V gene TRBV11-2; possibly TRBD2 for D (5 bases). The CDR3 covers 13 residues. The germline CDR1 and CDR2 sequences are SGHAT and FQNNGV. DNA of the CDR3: TGTGCCAGCTCTAGCCGAAGCACAGATGCGCAGTATTTT. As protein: CASSSRSTDAQYF.